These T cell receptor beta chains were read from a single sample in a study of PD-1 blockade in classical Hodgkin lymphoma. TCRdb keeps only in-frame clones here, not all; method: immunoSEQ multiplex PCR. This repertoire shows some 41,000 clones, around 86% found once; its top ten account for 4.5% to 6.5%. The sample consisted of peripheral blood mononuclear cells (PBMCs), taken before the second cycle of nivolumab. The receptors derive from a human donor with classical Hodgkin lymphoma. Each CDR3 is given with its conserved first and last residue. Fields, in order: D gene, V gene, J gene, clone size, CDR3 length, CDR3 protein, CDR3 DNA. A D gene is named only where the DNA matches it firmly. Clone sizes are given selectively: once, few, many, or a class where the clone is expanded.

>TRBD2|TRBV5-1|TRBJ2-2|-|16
CASSHRSGRNTGELFF
TGCGCCAGCAGCCACCGGAGCGGGAGAAACACCGGGGAGCTGTTTTTT
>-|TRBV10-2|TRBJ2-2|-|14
CASNPATNTGELFF
TGCGCCAGCAATCCAGCGACGAACACCGGGGAGCTGTTTTTT
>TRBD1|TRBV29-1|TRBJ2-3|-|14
CSVAQGATTDTQYF
TGCAGCGTTGCACAGGGGGCAACGACAGATACGCAGTATTTT
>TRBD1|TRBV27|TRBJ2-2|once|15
CASSSTGASTGELFF
TGTGCCAGCAGTTCTACAGGGGCCTCCACCGGGGAGCTGTTTTTT
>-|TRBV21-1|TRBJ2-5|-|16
CASSNVAERKQETQYF
TGTGCCAGCAGCAATGTTGCTGAGCGGAAGCAAGAGACCCAGTACTTC
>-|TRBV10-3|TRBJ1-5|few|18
CAISEPAGWEVSNQPQHF
TGTGCCATCAGTGAGCCTGCAGGGTGGGAGGTGAGCAATCAGCCCCAGCATTTT
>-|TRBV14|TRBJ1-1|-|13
CASSQELGGKAFF
TGTGCCAGCAGCCAAGAGTTGGGAGGGAAAGCTTTCTTT
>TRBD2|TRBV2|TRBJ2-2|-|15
CARTLGGKNTGELFF
TGTGCCAGAACCCTCGGGGGGAAGAACACCGGGGAGCTGTTTTTT
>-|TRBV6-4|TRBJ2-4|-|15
CASSDSWGAGNIQYF
TGTGCCAGCAGTGACTCTTGGGGAGCGGGAAACATTCAGTACTTC
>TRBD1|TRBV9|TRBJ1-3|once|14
CASSQGQSGNTIYF
TGTGCCAGCAGCCAGGGACAGTCCGGAAACACCATATATTTT
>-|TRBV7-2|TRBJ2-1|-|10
CASSLGEQFF
TGTGCCAGCAGCTTAGGTGAGCAGTTCTTC
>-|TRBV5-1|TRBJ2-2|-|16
CASSGRSGANTGELFF
TGCGCCAGCAGCGGACGATCAGGCGCGAACACCGGGGAGCTGTTTTTT
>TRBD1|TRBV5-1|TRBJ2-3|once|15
CASSSRTGSTDTQYF
TGCGCCAGCAGCTCCCGGACAGGTAGCACAGATACGCAGTATTTT
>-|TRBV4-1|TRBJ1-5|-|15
CASIPTPGSNQPQHF
TGCGCCAGCATTCCCACCCCAGGTAGCAATCAGCCCCAGCATTTT
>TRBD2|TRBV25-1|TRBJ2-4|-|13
CASTPGGINIQYF
TGTGCCAGCACCCCCGGGGGGATTAACATTCAGTACTTC
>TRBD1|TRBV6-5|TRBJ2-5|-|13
CASRRTGGETQYF
TGTGCCAGCAGAAGAACAGGGGGTGAGACCCAGTACTTC
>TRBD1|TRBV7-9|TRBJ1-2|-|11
CASSQTGFHTF
TGTGCCAGCAGCCAGACAGGGTTCCACACCTTC
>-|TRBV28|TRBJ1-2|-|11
CALGTTYGYTF
TGTGCCTTAGGGACTACTTATGGCTACACCTTC
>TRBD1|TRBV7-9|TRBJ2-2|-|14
CASSQDRVAGELFF
TGTGCCAGCAGCCAGGACAGGGTAGCCGGGGAGCTGTTTTTT
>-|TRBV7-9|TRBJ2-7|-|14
CASSLRDTRNEQYF
TGTGCCAGCAGCTTACGAGACACTCGCAACGAGCAGTACTTC
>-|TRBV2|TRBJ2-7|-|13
CASQGGKTYEQYF
TGTGCCAGCCAAGGGGGGAAGACCTACGAGCAGTACTTC
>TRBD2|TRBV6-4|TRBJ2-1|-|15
CASSVSGGAGNEQFF
TGTGCCAGCAGTGTTAGCGGGGGGGCCGGCAATGAGCAGTTCTTC
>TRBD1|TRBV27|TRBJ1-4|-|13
CASGEGAWEKLFF
TGTGCCAGCGGCGAGGGGGCTTGGGAAAAACTGTTTTTT
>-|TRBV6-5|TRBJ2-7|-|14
CASSYSKIGYEQYF
TGTGCCAGCAGTTACTCGAAAATCGGCTACGAGCAGTACTTC
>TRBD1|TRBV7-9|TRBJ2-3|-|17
CASSYGQGSYSTDTQYF
TGTGCCAGCAGCTACGGACAGGGGTCCTATAGCACAGATACGCAGTATTTT
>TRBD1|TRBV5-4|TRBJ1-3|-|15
CASSLQGGAGNTIYF
TGTGCCAGCAGCTTGCAAGGGGGCGCTGGAAACACCATATATTTT
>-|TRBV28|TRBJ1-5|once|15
CASRHQAGRNQPQHF
TGTGCCAGCAGGCACCAGGCGGGGAGAAATCAGCCCCAGCATTTT
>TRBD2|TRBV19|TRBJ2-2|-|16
CASRSLLAGVPGELFF
TGTGCCAGTAGGTCACTACTAGCGGGAGTCCCCGGGGAGCTGTTTTTT
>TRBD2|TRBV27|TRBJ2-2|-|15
CASSRLAGNTGELFF
TGTGCCAGCAGCCGACTAGCGGGGAACACCGGGGAGCTGTTTTTT
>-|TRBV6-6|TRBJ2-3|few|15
CASDAGQLSTDTQYF
TGTGCCAGCGACGCGGGACAGCTTAGCACAGATACGCAGTATTTT
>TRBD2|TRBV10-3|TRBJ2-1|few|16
CAISESMAGDHNEQFF
TGTGCCATCAGTGAGTCAATGGCGGGGGACCACAATGAGCAGTTCTTC
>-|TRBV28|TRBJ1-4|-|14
CASSPPAGSEKLFF
TGTGCCAGCAGTCCCCCGGCGGGGAGTGAAAAACTGTTTTTT
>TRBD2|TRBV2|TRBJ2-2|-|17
CASSEAGTSRNTGELFF
TGTGCCAGCAGTGAAGCCGGGACTAGCAGGAACACCGGGGAGCTGTTTTTT
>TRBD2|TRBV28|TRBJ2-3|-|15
CASSSPGGGTDTQYF
TGTGCCAGCAGTTCTCCCGGGGGGGGCACAGATACGCAGTATTTT
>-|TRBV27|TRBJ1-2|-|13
CASRPTGGVGYTF
TGTGCCAGCAGACCTACGGGGGGCGTTGGCTACACCTTC
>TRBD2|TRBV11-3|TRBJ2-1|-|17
CASSSGLAGGAYNEQFF
TGTGCCAGCAGCTCGGGACTAGCGGGAGGGGCCTACAATGAGCAGTTCTTC
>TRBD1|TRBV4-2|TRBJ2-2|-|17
CASSHEPRGSNTGELFF
TGTGCCAGCAGCCACGAGCCCAGGGGGTCGAACACCGGGGAGCTGTTTTTT
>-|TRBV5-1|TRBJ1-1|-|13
CASSLEWGVEAFF
TGCGCCAGCAGCCTGGAATGGGGGGTTGAAGCTTTCTTT
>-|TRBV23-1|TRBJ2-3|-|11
CASGKENTQYF
TGCGCCAGCGGGAAGGAAAATACGCAGTATTTT
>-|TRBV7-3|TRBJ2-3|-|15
CASSLKTGFTDTQYF
TGTGCCAGCAGCTTAAAGACGGGGTTCACAGATACGCAGTATTTT
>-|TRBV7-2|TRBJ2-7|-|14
CASREEAYSYEQYF
TGTGCCAGCAGAGAAGAGGCCTACTCCTACGAGCAGTACTTC
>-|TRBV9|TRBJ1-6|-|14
CASSVAGDNSPLHF
TGTGCCAGCAGCGTAGCAGGGGATAATTCACCCCTCCACTTT